This section outlines one T cell receptor beta chain sequence together with its context. The specificity of this receptor is unknown. Base qualities are not at hand, and no much larger clone is one base apart. The data are from a study of Tregs in tolerant kidney transplant recipients (dated by TCRdb to the late 2010s). Background for the entire study: Before combined kidney and bone marrow transplantation, this study identified donor-specific regulatory T cells using TCRbeta sequencing and then followed those same cells after transplant. Several methods of expanding Tregs specific for an allogeneic donor were compared by TCRbeta repertoire sequencing in a few healthy controls.

Here V drops 1 base and J drops 4 bases, and the junction holds 13 bases not matched to any gene. As encoded in the germline V gene, CDR1 is SGHNT while CDR2 is YENEEA. The CDR3 starts with the cysteine, ends with the phenylalanine, and has 17 residues. Left in the record is the CDR3 DNA by itself, 51 bases read in frame from the first base. The paper as a whole reports these results and caveats: Because the study included only a small number of patients, the results must be confirmed in larger populations and under other immunosuppression protocols. Expanding Tregs with activated donor B cells appeared to identify the most biologically relevant and donor-specific TCRbeta repertoire. Biological reproducibility was not directly addressed, though technical replication error appeared minimal.

Unstimulated Tregs (CD4+CD25+CD127-), CD4+ non-Tregs (CD4+CD25-), CD4 and CD8 cells were FACS-sorted from thawed PBMCs. Blood from healthy controls was obtained either from healthy volunteers or as purchased buffy coats. Healthy control blood was processed to PBMCs by Ficoll density gradient and cryopreserved, and patient PBMCs were collected before and after transplant. Genomic DNA was extracted from sorted cells with the QIAGEN DNeasy Blood and Tissue Kit for TCRbeta CDR3 sequencing. High-throughput TCRbeta CDR3 sequencing, including PCR amplification with bias correction and internal controls, was performed commercially through immunoSEQ. The published analysis was carried out like this. Unique productive TCRbeta sequences were defined by CDR3 nucleotide sequence where primers matched, otherwise by CDR3 amino acid sequence with Vbeta and Jbeta genes. To correct for sorting error, sequences found in more than one sorted population at a frequency ratio of 2:1 or less were discarded, and the remaining shared sequences were assigned to the population with the higher frequency. Sequences were defined as donor-reactive when expanded at least 5-fold in CFSE-low cells versus unstimulated cells and present at a frequency of at least 0.01% in CFSE-low cells. Repertoire divergence was quantified by Jensen-Shannon divergence calculated from the top 100 TCRbeta sequences ranked by frequency. For samples with multiple sequencing runs, sorting error was corrected separately for each run before the runs were pooled. Here the immuneACCESS table is served through TCRdb, limited to in-frame sequences with V and J called. Missing clones are a known gap in these copies; in checked studies unresolved V genes cover under half, and the rest lacks a known reason. V, J and clone size are taken as reported in that table, and D and trimming were inferred from the DNA itself. This sample gives around 61,000 clones in total; over 70% of them show up just once. Roughly 5% of the sample is taken by the ten largest.

The sequence is built from TRBV11-3 and TRBJ2-7; the central 7 bases match TRBD1. The clonotype was recovered from a human donor in good health. What was sequenced was CD4+ T cells from blood. The nucleotide sequence reads as follows: TGTGCCAGCAGCTTAGGGACCTTTCGGGACAGTTTTTACGAGCAGTACTTC. It codes for CASSLGTFRDSFYEQYF.